The 29 T cell receptor beta chains below come from one sample, sequenced in a study of T cells in Graves' hyperthyroidism and ophthalmopathy. Amplified regions were TCR beta CDR3 sequences from RNA transcripts. A set of HTBI primers served as the primers for a first-round RT-PCR of the TCR CDR3. TCRdb used MiXCR to reprocess the multiplex PCR reads, holding one entry per CDR3 protein. Of about 500,000 distinct CDR3 sequences listed, 15% to 20% are singletons. The sample comprised blood. These receptors originate from a woman in her 30s with Graves' ophthalmopathy.

This clonotype turned up a few times. The CDR3 here is CSVGRDQNQPQHF. CDR3 nucleotide sequence: TGCAGCGTTGGGCGGGATCAAAATCAGCCCCAGCATTTT. This sequence joins TRBV29-1 and TRBJ1-5; D not resolved. Deletions cut 4 bases from V and 4 bases from J, with 11 bases between. The CDR3 is 13 amino acids. The germline CDR1 and CDR2 sequences are SQVTM and ANQGSEA.

The chain joins TRBV20-1 to TRBJ1-2; TRBD1 might be the D (6 bases). Germline loops: CDR1 DFQATT, CDR2 SNEGSKA (reference sequence). The CDR3 contains 14 residues. Trimming stripped 5 bases from V and 8 bases from J, with 21 bases between. The CDR3 here is CSAEEGPQGIGYTF. In DNA, the CDR3 is TGCAGTGCTGAAGAGGGGCCTCAGGGGATCGGCTACACCTTC.

This clonotype was counted ten times or more. In nucleotides, the CDR3 is TGTGCCAGCAGCTTGGGACTTAAAGAGCAGTACTTC. Protein product: CASSLGLKEQYF. The chain has TRBV11-2 and TRBJ2-7, with D perhaps matching TRBD2 (6 bases). The germline CDR1 and CDR2 sequences are SGHAT and FQNNGV. V lost 3 bases to trimming and J lost 7 bases, with 10 bases between them. The length of the CDR3 is 12 residues. The whole variable domain, remainder taken from reference TRBV11-2 and TRBJ2-7, is EAGVAQSPRYKIIEKRQSVAFWCNPISGHATLYWYQQILGQGPKLLIQFQNNGVVDDSQLPKDRFSAERLKGVDSTLKIQPAKLEDSAVYLCASSLGLKEQYFGPGTRLTVT.

A note on this clonotype: An end of the junction differs from the germline gene, which may be a read error. The chain has TRBV6-9 and TRBJ2-7; D not certain. Looked up from germline, CDR1 is MNHGY and CDR2 is SVAAGI. This CDR3 is 11 amino acids long. In DNA, the CDR3 is TGTGCCAGCAGTTACCGGTACGGGCAGTACTTC. Protein product: CASSYRYGQYF.

Of note for this clonotype: Because it lacks the conserved phenylalanine or tryptophan at the end, this CDR3 is likely a read error. In DNA form, the CDR3 reads TGTGCCACCAGTGATCAAAAAACCGGGACATCTAGCGGGAGCTACAATGAGCAGTTCTCC. As protein: CATSDQKTGTSSGSYNEQFS. This chain joins TRBV24-1 and TRBJ2-1; 10 bases line up with TRBD2. This CDR3 contains 20 residues. Losses at the gene ends were 3 bases for V and 3 bases for J; bases not matched to a gene: 16. The germline V gene encodes CDR1 KGHDR and CDR2 SFDVKD.

CDR3 nucleotides: TGTGCCACCAGCACATTAGCGGGAGGTGACCCAGATACGCAGTATTTT. Residues: CATSTLAGGDPDTQYF. This rearrangement joins TRBV15 to TRBJ2-3, with TRBD2 matching 10 bases. The CDR3 is 16 amino acids. Germline trimming cut 4 bases from V and 4 bases from J; bases unmatched to any gene: 8. The germline gives CDR1 LNHNV, CDR2 YYDKDF (reference sequence). Variable domain in full (rest from reference TRBV15 and TRBJ2-3): DAMVIQNPRYQVTQFGKPVTLSCSQTLNHNVMYWYQQKSSQAPKLLFHYYDKDFNNEADTPDNFQSRRPNTSFCFLDIRSPGLGDTAMYLCATSTLAGGDPDTQYFGPGTRLTVL.

This clonotype showed up just a few times. The CDR3: CASGQPGQGVKDTQYF. The CDR3 region has the DNA TGTGCCAGCGGACAACCGGGACAGGGGGTCAAAGATACGCAGTATTTT. V and J are TRBV6-2 or TRBV6-3 and TRBJ2-3; 11 bases map to TRBD1. The CDR3 contains 16 residues. Germline V gene sequence: CDR1 MNHEY, CDR2 SVGEGT. The V and J ends lost 8 bases and 5 bases, in that order; junction bases with no gene match: 12.

Comments on this clonotype: The junction differs from germline at one of its ends, possibly a read error. The rearrangement links TRBV20-1 to TRBJ2-1, with D maybe TRBD2 (6 bases). Germline loops: CDR1 DFQATT, CDR2 SNEGSKA (reference sequence). The CDR3 is 12 residues long. This CDR3 reads CSAYSGYSEQFF. DNA of the CDR3: TGCAGTGCTTACAGCGGGTACAGTGAGCAGTTCTTC.

This clonotype was observed at least ten times. The genes are TRBV30 and TRBJ1-1; 10 positions agree with TRBD1. This CDR3 has 14 residues. The J segment lost 4 bases and the V segment lost 3 bases, leaving 5 bases of the junction unmatched. Germline loops: CDR1 GTSNPN, CDR2 SVGIG (reference sequence). CDR3 sequence: CAWRGQGISTEAFF. For the CDR3, the DNA is TGTGCCTGGAGGGGACAGGGGATTTCCACTGAAGCTTTCTTT.

In its sample, this clonotype was seen many times. The chain has TRBV28 and TRBJ2-7; D uncertain. There are 12 residues in the CDR3. Trimming removed 3 bases at V and 3 bases at J, with 6 bases between. CDR1 MDHEN and CDR2 SYDVKM come from the germline V gene. The CDR3 is CASSFRDYEQYF. CDR3 sequence (DNA): TGTGCCAGCAGTTTCCGCGACTACGAGCAGTACTTC.

The chain links TRBV30 to TRBJ2-3; 8 positions agree with TRBD2. This CDR3 comprises 18 residues. Trimming at V came to 0 bases and at J to 2 bases, leaving 13 bases not matched to a gene. Germline V CDR1 and CDR2: GTSNPN, SVGIG (reference sequence). CDR3 amino acids: CAWSVLAGRLDFTDTQYF. The CDR3 bases are TGTGCCTGGAGTGTTTTAGCGGGGAGACTGGATTTCACAGATACGCAGTATTTT.

The chain employs TRBV6-5 and TRBJ2-1; D unclear. Germline V gene sequence: CDR1 MNHEY, CDR2 SVGAGI. This CDR3 region has 13 residues. The V end lost 4 bases, the J end lost 5 bases, and 9 bases lay between the germline ends. CDR3 coding DNA: TGTGCCAGCAGTTTTGGGGTAGACAATGAGCAGTTCTTC. Translation: CASSFGVDNEQFF.

The CDR3 region has the DNA TGTGCCATCAGTGAGGATCCGGGACGCGGTCTGAGGTCCGGAAACACCATATATTTT. Translation gives CAISEDPGRGLRSGNTIYF. The chain employs TRBV10-3 and TRBJ1-3; possibly TRBD1 for D (5 bases). Trimming pared 2 bases from V and 4 bases from J, leaving 24 bases between. The CDR3 loop spans 19 amino acids. Germline V gene sequence: CDR1 ENHRY, CDR2 SYGVKD.

At least ten counts were recorded for this clonotype. The chain uses TRBV5-1 and TRBJ2-1, with D unresolved. CDR1 is SGHRS and CDR2 is YFSETQ in the germline V gene. V dropped 2 bases and J dropped 7 bases, with 10 bases sitting between them. CDR3 length: 13 residues. CDR3 protein: CASSLTRANEQFF. In DNA, the CDR3 is TGCGCCAGCAGCTTAACCCGGGCTAATGAGCAGTTCTTC.

The sample holds many counts of this clonotype. The chain has TRBV5-5 and TRBJ2-1, with D unresolved. V was shortened by 7 bases and J by 7 bases, with 12 bases between the two germline ends. CDR3 length equals 12 residues. CDR1 SGHKS and CDR2 YYEKEE come from the germline V gene (reference sequence). In nucleotides, the CDR3 is TGTGCCAGCGGTGGAGATGGGAATGAGCAGTTCTTC. It is translated as CASGGDGNEQFF.

This clonotype was counted many times. This chain links TRBV28 with TRBJ1-4, with D possibly matching TRBD1 (5 bases). Germline CDR1 MDHEN, CDR2 SYDVKM. V was pared by 1 base and J by 8 bases, with 14 bases between. The CDR3 length is 15 residues. The CDR3 sequence is CASSLSGQVREKLFF. The CDR3 nucleotides read TGTGCCAGCAGTTTATCAGGGCAGGTTAGGGAAAAACTGTTTTTT.

Ten or more counts support this clonotype. For the CDR3, the DNA is TGTGCCAGCAGTAATACAGGATTCCAAGAGACCCAGTACTTC. Protein: CASSNTGFQETQYF. The V call is TRBV12-3 or TRBV12-4, the J call TRBJ2-5; D might be TRBD1 (5 bases). This CDR3 has 14 residues. The V gene lost 5 bases and the J gene lost 1 base, with 11 bases spanning the gap.

This clonotype came up many times. The chain has TRBV28 and TRBJ1-2; tentative D call: TRBD1 (6 bases). This CDR3 region has 13 residues. Trimming cost V 5 bases and J 8 bases, with 15 bases left between them. Germline V gives CDR1 MDHEN, CDR2 SYDVKM. Here the CDR3 DNA reads TGTGCCAGCAGTGAACAGGGACGGGACGGCTACACCTTC. It is translated as CASSEQGRDGYTF.

This clonotype showed up just a few times. This sequence joins TRBV19 and TRBJ2-2; TRBD1 matches at 7 bases. The germline gives CDR1 LNHDA, CDR2 SQIVND (reference sequence). The length of the CDR3 is 15 residues. V shed 3 bases, J shed 1 base, and the junction held 2 bases outside the gene matches. In nucleotides, the CDR3 is TGTGCCAGTAGTATCCAGGGGGTGAACACCGGGGAGCTGTTTTTT. Translating it yields CASSIQGVNTGELFF.

This clonotype was found a few times. The gene calls are TRBV29-1 and TRBJ2-7, with D tentatively TRBD1 (5 bases). Per germline, CDR1 SQVTM and CDR2 ANQGSEA. The CDR3 sequence is 11 residues long. V lost 6 bases and J lost 5, with 11 bases in between. CDR3 sequence reads: CSVQVLNEQYF. The CDR3 DNA reads TGCAGCGTACAGGTTTTGAACGAGCAGTACTTC.

This rearrangement joins TRBV6-1 to TRBJ2-1; D gene ambiguous. The germline V and J ends were trimmed by 8 bases and 0 bases, with 8 bases remaining between them. Germline assignment: CDR1 MNHNS and CDR2 SASEGT. The CDR3 loop spans 13 amino acids. This CDR3 reads CASLKFSYNEQFF. Written as DNA, the CDR3 is TGTGCCAGCCTAAAGTTCTCCTACAATGAGCAGTTCTTC.

This clonotype was detected many times. This rearrangement joins TRBV28 to TRBJ1-5; possible D gene TRBD1, 6 bases. Germline V gives CDR1 MDHEN, CDR2 SYDVKM. Trimming removed 6 bases at V and 5 bases at J, with 17 bases between. The CDR3 has 15 residues. CDR3 DNA: TGTGCCAGCAGCCGGGGGGGGGGCGCGGATCAGCCCCAGCATTTT. This translates into CASSRGGGADQPQHF. Full variable domain (remainder filled in from reference TRBV28 and TRBJ1-5): DVKVTQSSRYLVKRTGEKVFLECVQDMDHENMFWYRQDPGLGLRLIYFSYDVKMKEKGDIPEGYSVSREKKERFSLILESASTNQTSMYLCASSRGGGADQPQHFGDGTRLSIL.

This clonotype was observed a few times. The chain combines TRBV7-9 with TRBJ1-2; unclear D gene. The V and J ends lost 4 bases and 4 bases respectively, with 10 bases between them. The length of the CDR3 is 13 residues. Germline-derived CDR1 and CDR2 are SEHNR and FQNEAQ (reference sequence). CDR3 protein: CASSSLLGYGYTF. CDR3 DNA sequence: TGTGCCAGCAGCTCTCTCCTTGGCTATGGCTACACCTTC.

This clonotype was recorded many times. This chain joins TRBV28 and TRBJ2-1; D is undetermined. Looked up from germline, CDR1 is MDHEN and CDR2 is SYDVKM. The CDR3 consists of 12 residues. V was shortened by 6 bases and J by 3 bases, with 6 bases between the two germline ends. The CDR3 DNA reads as TGTGCCAGCAGGGGATACTACAATGAGCAGTTCTTC. Protein product: CASRGYYNEQFF.

This clonotype was counted between two and nine times. J is TRBJ1-1 and V is TRBV7-9, with 7 positions matching TRBD1. Germline V lookup: CDR1 SEHNR, CDR2 FQNEAQ (reference sequence). Trimming removed 5 bases from V and 0 bases from J; junction bases left unmatched: 9. This CDR3 has 16 residues. The CDR3 spells CASSTKTGQMNTEAFF. CDR3 DNA sequence: TGTGCCAGCAGCACGAAAACGGGACAGATGAACACTGAAGCTTTCTTT.

Written as DNA, the CDR3 is TGTGCCAGCAGCTTAGCGCAGGTCCAGACAGGTTCTAACTATGGCTACACCTTC. Protein product: CASSLAQVQTGSNYGYTF. The chain is built from TRBV7-2 and TRBJ1-2; possible D gene TRBD1, 6 bases. The CDR3 consists of 18 residues. Trimming took off 0 bases at V and 0 bases at J, with 17 bases between the two ends. Germline V gene lookup returns CDR1 SGHTA and CDR2 FQGNSA.

This clonotype has more than one count but fewer than ten. The genes are TRBV4-3 and TRBJ1-2; no definite D call. With 0 bases removed from V and 0 bases from J, the gap between germline ends came to 8 bases. The germline V gene has CDR1 LGHNA and CDR2 YSLEER. The CDR3 is made up of 15 amino acids. CDR3 DNA sequence: TGCGCCAGCAGCCAAGAAAGAGATACTAACTATGGCTACACCTTC. Amino acid sequence: CASSQERDTNYGYTF.

This clonotype was observed a few times. CDR3 protein: CASSYGRGAGRTGELFF. The CDR3 DNA reads TGTGCCAGCAGTTACGGGCGAGGAGCGGGAAGGACCGGGGAGCTGTTTTTT. This chain uses TRBV6-9 with TRBJ2-2; TRBD2 aligns across 7 bases. This CDR3 has 17 amino acids. Germline V lookup: CDR1 MNHGY, CDR2 SVAAGI. The junction had 12 bases not matched to a gene; V was cut back by 3 bases and J by 5 bases.

This clonotype has a count of ten or more. The chain carries TRBV2 and TRBJ2-3; the match to TRBD1 covers 7 bases. Trimming cost V 0 bases and J 6 bases; bases outside gene matches: 3. CDR1 is SNHLY, CDR2 FYNNEI, per germline. The length of the CDR3 is 14 residues. CDR3 protein: CASSEAGGGDTQYF. The CDR3 nucleotides are TGTGCCAGCAGTGAAGCAGGGGGCGGTGATACGCAGTATTTT.